Each of the 2 T cell receptor beta chains below was sequenced from the same sample in a study of blood T cells in healthy people across ages. Combining a sample-barcoded 5' primer with a J-beta primer mix, a second PCR ran for about 7 to 11 cycles. Using its own MiXCR run on the 5' RACE reads, TCRdb lists one record per CDR3 protein. The sample contains hundreds of thousands of distinct CDR3 sequences, less than 40% of which appear only once. The specimen was blood. The source is a woman of 80 years or more in good health.

Ten or more counts support this clonotype. The chain carries TRBV10-3 and TRBJ2-5, with 8 bases matching TRBD1. CDR3 size: 13 residues. Germline CDR1 and CDR2: ENHRY and SYGVKD. J gave up 4 bases and V 6 bases, and 4 bases lay outside the gene matches. The CDR3 DNA sequence: TGTGCCATCAGAAGACAGGGGAGAGAGACCCAGTACTTC. Protein sequence: CAIRRQGRETQYF.

This clonotype appeared many times. The rearrangement links TRBV18 to TRBJ2-3, with TRBD1 as a possible D gene (6 bases). This CDR3 spans 14 amino acids. V was clipped by 3 bases and J by 1 base, with 8 bases between them. Looked up from germline, CDR1 is KGHSH and CDR2 is LQKENI. The CDR3 DNA follows: TGTGCCAGCTCACCTGAGGGGGGCACAGATACGCAGTATTTT. This codes for CASSPEGGTDTQYF.